This T cell receptor (beta chain) was recovered during a study of CD39 and CD103 CD8 tumor-infiltrating T cells (dated by TCRdb to the late 2010s). For the wider study: Repertoire comparisons were shown for an HPV-positive HNSCC, an HPV-negative HNSCC, an ovarian cancer and a melanoma patient. Deep sequencing of TCRbeta CDR3 was used to compare the repertoires of CD8 TIL subsets, defined by CD103 and CD39, with those of peripheral memory CD8 T cells. Paper-wide results and their limitations: DP CD8 TILs appeared more oligoclonal than DN and SP CD8 TILs and blood memory CD8 T cells, with top 30 clonotypes covering roughly 56-90%. DP TIL clonotypes were rarely detected in blood or uninvolved lymph node, whereas DN TIL clonotypes were found to largely overlap with peripheral memory CD8 repertoires.

Patients were not receiving therapy at sample collection, though earlier treatments ranged from chemotherapy, radiotherapy, surgery and immunotherapy to none. Thawed cells were enriched for T lymphocytes with a negative-selection kit, adding EpCAM beads for tumor-infiltrating lymphocytes. Memory CD8 T cells were sorted using a CD8+CD4-CD45RA- gate, without regard to whether the cells expressed CCR7. Peripheral blood mononuclear cells were isolated by Ficoll-Paque PLUS gradient and cryopreserved before analysis. Populations were sorted on a FACSAria II to more than 97% purity, and the cell pellets were frozen for TCR sequencing without being cultured. Genomic DNA was extracted with the DNeasy Blood and Tissue Kit from about 10,000 to 100,000 sorted cells per subset. The TCRbeta V-J or V-D-J regions were sequenced and mapped through the immunoSEQ service, and coverage above 10x per sample was achieved. Regarding the original processing steps: Analysis was limited to productive rearrangements exported from the immunoSEQ Analyzer platform, and clonality was evaluated on the 500 most abundant clones. The Morisita-Horn similarity index and the Jaccard index were used to quantify the overlap in repertoires between populations. In six cancer patients, Morisita-Horn similarity was measured between the TCR repertoires of CD8 T-cell subsets. TCRdb obtained this table from immuneACCESS and retained in-frame rearrangements with V and J assigned. These tables miss some clones; where compared with another copy, unresolved V genes account for less than half of the shortfall, and the remainder is unexplained. That table supplies the V and J calls and clone size; D and trimming were determined from the DNA. For this sample the table gives roughly 15,000 clones, of which about 90% were detected only once. The ten top clones hold 4.3% of the sample.

Remarks on this clone: There is no known antigen for this receptor. No base-level quality is on record; no much larger clone is a single base apart.

Source material: CD8+ T cells sorted from blood. The meaning of the sample's cell subset or site label: total memory CD8 T cells (CD45RA-CCR7+/-) from blood or uninvolved lymph node. The source is a human donor with head and neck squamous cell carcinoma.

The DNA reads as follows: TGTGCCAGCAGCTTAGGTTCCGGGTACAATGAGCAGTTCTTC. Translated, it reads CASSLGSGYNEQFF. The rearranged segments are TRBV7-9 and TRBJ2-1; no D gene call is confident. The germline V gene (reference sequence) specifies SEHNR as CDR1 and FQNEAQ as CDR2. Trimming removed 1 base from V and 4 bases from J, leaving 8 bases between the germline ends. The CDR3 measures 14 amino acids from cysteine to phenylalanine. The DNA shown is the 42-base CDR3, in frame from base 1.